Below, 25 T cell receptor beta chains from the same sample are listed, as sequenced in a study of tissue T cells after allogeneic stem cell transplantation. This table comes from immunoSEQ multiplex PCR, and its TCRdb copy is limited to in-frame clones, with some not included. The sample comprises roughly 50,000 clones, about 73% of which are singletons, and about 0.71% rests with the top ten. The specimen was sorted cells pooled from one or two spleens. The source of these receptors is a pool of C57BL/6 mice in good health.

Worth noting for this clone: Here the gene names and germline are mouse. The observed sequence ends 1 residue before the CDR3 terminus, with the missing tail filled in from the germline J gene. V gene TRBV29 combines with J gene TRBJ1-1; 9 bases are shared with TRBD1. V lost 5 bases and J lost 4; bases outside the gene matches: 5. Per the germline V gene, CDR1 is MSHET and CDR2 is SYDVDS. The length of the CDR3 is 14 residues. CDR3 bases read: TGTGCTAGCAGTCTACAGGGGGCAGGCACAGAAGTCTTC. Protein product: CASSLQGAGTEVF. The full CDR3 protein reads CASSLQGAGTEVFF. The variable domain in full, completed from reference TRBV29 and TRBJ1-1, reads DMKVTQMPRYLIKRMGENVLLECGQDMSHETMYWYRQDPGLGLQLIYISYDVDSNSEGDIPKGYRVSRKKREHFSLILDSAKTNQTSVYFCASSLQGAGTEVFFGKGTRLTVV.

Comments on this clone: Germline and genes: mouse. With the read ending 1 residue before the CDR3 end, the germline J gene is used to fill in that end. This chain joins TRBV12-2 and TRBJ2-5; 11 bases align to TRBD2. V gave up 3 bases and J gave up 8 bases; unmatched junction bases: 3. CDR1 is SGHLS, CDR2 HYDKME, per germline. This CDR3 has 13 amino acids. The CDR3 DNA, read in part, is TGTGCCAGCTCTTCGGGACTGGGGGCCACCCAGTAC. Translated, it gives CASSSGLGATQY. The whole CDR3 protein reads CASSSGLGATQYF.

Of note for this clone: Mouse gene names and germline throughout. The read is 1 residue too short to cover the CDR3 end, so that end is filled in from the germline J gene. This chain links TRBV13-2 with TRBJ2-4, with 9 bases identical to TRBD1. Germline V lookup: CDR1 NNHNN, CDR2 SYGAGS (reference sequence). V trimming: 0 bases; J trimming: 5 bases; junction bases outside the gene matches: 1. The CDR3 length is 14 residues. Here the CDR3 reads CASGDGGQGNTLYF. The covered CDR3 bases are TGTGCCAGCGGTGATGGGGGACAGGGAAACACCTTGTAC.

This clone has just a few counts. Gene names and germline refer to mouse. The read comes to an end 1 residue before the CDR3 does, leaving the germline J gene to fill in the end. This sequence joins TRBV26 and TRBJ1-4; 7 bases agree with TRBD1. The CDR3 spans 14 residues. V lost 6 bases and J lost 3; bases outside the gene matches: 4. The V gene's germline CDR1 is KGHPV and CDR2 FQNQEV (reference sequence). The CDR3 loop reads CASSPGTANERLFF. The part of the CDR3 DNA that was read is TGTGCCAGCAGCCCCGGGACAGCCAACGAAAGATTATTT.

Worth noting for this clone: Gene names follow the mouse nomenclature. Coverage ceases 1 residue before the CDR3 finishes, and the germline J gene fills in the end. Within the sample, other DNA sequences also encode this same CDR3. The V gene is TRBV16, the J gene TRBJ1-4, with D possibly TRBD1 on 5 matching bases. The germline V gene has CDR1 SGHSA and CDR2 FRNQAP. The V end was cut by 1 base, the J end by 0 bases, with 6 bases between. The CDR3 contains 15 residues. The DNA read from the CDR3 is TGTGCAAGCAGCTTAGGACAGATTTCCAACGAAAGATTATTT. This gives the protein CASSLGQISNERLF. In full, the CDR3 is CASSLGQISNERLFF.

For this clone: Mouse germline and gene names are used. Read data end 1 residue before the CDR3 end; the end is taken from the germline J gene. The chain recombines TRBV13-3 with TRBJ2-4, with no clear D. The germline gives CDR1 NNHDY, CDR2 SYVADS. V was clipped by 1 base and J by 4 bases, with 4 bases between them. This CDR3 comprises 12 residues. The sequenced CDR3 bases are TGTGCCAGCAGTGATACAGAAAACACCTTGTAC. Its protein product is CASSDTENTLY. The whole CDR3 reads CASSDTENTLYF.

As for this clone: Genes here carry mouse names. The read is 1 residue too short to cover the CDR3 end, so that end is filled in from the germline J gene. This sequence joins TRBV29 and TRBJ1-4; tentative D call: TRBD1 (5 bases). V lost 3 bases to trimming and J lost 0 bases, with 5 bases between them. Germline assignment: CDR1 MSHET and CDR2 SYDVDS. The CDR3 length is 14 residues. CDR3 loop: CASSLTVSNERLFF. CDR3 bases read: TGTGCTAGCAGTTTGACAGTTTCCAACGAAAGATTATTT.

A word on this clone: Gene labels here are mouse ones. The read gets to within 1 residue of the CDR3 end, and the germline J gene fills in the rest. The genes are TRBV13-3 and TRBJ2-5; 11 positions agree with TRBD2. Trimming took 1 base from V and 3 from J; bases not matched to a gene: 4. This CDR3 is 16 amino acids long. Germline CDR1 and CDR2: NNHDY and SYVADS. This CDR3 is CASSDNWGGGQDTQYF. Partial CDR3 DNA: TGTGCCAGCAGTGATAACTGGGGGGGCGGGCAAGACACCCAGTAC.

Points on this clone: Gene names denote mouse genes. The CDR3 loop reads CASSSGTGAETLYF. CDR3 DNA (partial): TGTGCCAGCAGCTCCGGGACAGGGGCGGAAACGCTGTAT. The V call is TRBV15, the J call TRBJ2-3; 10 bases fit TRBD1. From the germline J gene comes the end of the CDR3, since the read stops 1 residue before it. The CDR3 totals 14 residues. Germline loops: CDR1 SGHND, CDR2 FRSKSL. Trimming took 6 bases from V and 6 from J; bases not matched to a gene: 6.

A note on this clone: Gene names denote mouse genes. The CDR3 end falls 1 residue outside the read, so it is completed with the germline J gene. The chain links TRBV3 to TRBJ2-3; 7 bases match TRBD1. Germline CDR1 is SNHLY and CDR2 is FYNGKV (reference sequence). With V trimmed by 5 bases and J by 0 bases, 5 bases remained unmatched. This CDR3 contains 15 residues. CDR3 DNA (partial): TGTGCCAGCAGCCTACAGGGGTCTAGTGCAGAAACGCTGTAT. It specifies CASSLQGSSAETLY. The complete CDR3 protein is CASSLQGSSAETLYF. Complete variable domain (other parts from reference TRBV3 and TRBJ2-3): GPKVLQIPSHQIIDMGQMVTLNCDPVSNHLYFYWYKQILGQQMEFLVNFYNGKVMEKSKLFKDQFSVERPDGSYFTLKIQPTALEDSAVYFCASSLQGSSAETLYFGSGTRLTVL.

This clone was recorded a few times. Germline and genes here are mouse. The DNA ends 1 residue before the CDR3 does, and the rest of the CDR3 is filled in from the germline J gene. The V call is TRBV3, the J call TRBJ2-7; 8 nucleotides match TRBD1. After removal of 4 bases from V and 7 bases from J, the junction contained 6 bases not matched to a gene. The CDR3 runs 13 residues. Germline lookup yields CDR1 SNHLY and CDR2 FYNGKV (reference sequence). CDR3 sequence reads: CASSSRTGREQYF. The sequenced CDR3 bases are TGTGCCAGCAGCTCGCGGACAGGGAGAGAACAGTAC.

In the case of this clone: Any gene name here is a mouse gene name. Read data end 1 residue before the CDR3 end; the end is taken from the germline J gene. V usage is TRBV13-3 and J usage is TRBJ2-5; perhaps D is TRBD1 or TRBD2 (5 bases each). Trimming removed 0 bases from V and 2 bases from J, with 10 bases in between. The germline CDR1 and CDR2 sequences are NNHDY and SYVADS. This CDR3 is 15 amino acids long. Partial CDR3 DNA: TGTGCCAGCAGTGATGACGGGGCTGGCCAAGACACCCAGTAC. Its protein product is CASSDDGAGQDTQY. From start to end, the CDR3 is CASSDDGAGQDTQYF.

About this clone itself: Mouse names are used for the genes. The CDR3 end lies 1 residue beyond the end of the read and is filled in from the germline J gene. The chain employs TRBV16 and TRBJ1-4; D gene unclear. Germline-derived CDR1 and CDR2 are SGHSA and FRNQAP. This CDR3 spans 16 amino acids. V was pared by 2 bases and J by 0 bases, with 10 bases between. The sequenced CDR3 bases are TGTGCAAGCAGCTTACCCGACATTTTTTCCAACGAAAGATTATTT. Protein: CASSLPDIFSNERLF. The whole CDR3 is CASSLPDIFSNERLFF.

Regarding this clone: Gene names refer to mouse genes. The CDR3 extends 1 residue past the end of the read, so its final part is completed from the germline J gene. The chain has TRBV5 and TRBJ1-6; unclear D gene. TRBJ1-6 is designated an ORF whose function remains uncertain. The V gene lost 4 bases and the J gene lost 4 bases, with 5 bases spanning the gap. The CDR3 loop spans 13 amino acids. CDR1 LGHNA and CDR2 YNLKQL come from the germline V gene (reference sequence). CDR3 region: CASSPQYNSPLYF. The DNA read from the CDR3 is TGTGCCAGCAGCCCCCAATATAATTCGCCCCTCTAC.

This clone has more than one count but fewer than ten. Gene names follow the mouse nomenclature. The read terminates 1 residue ahead of where the CDR3 ends, so the germline J gene completes it. The V call is TRBV13-2, the J call TRBJ2-7, with D possibly matching TRBD1 (6 bases). Germline V gene lookup returns CDR1 NNHNN and CDR2 SYGAGS (reference sequence). The CDR3 covers 12 residues. V lost 2 bases and J 5 bases, leaving 8 bases between the germline ends. The CDR3 bases that were read are TGTGCCAGCGGTGAGCACAGGGATGAACAGTAC. The encoded protein is CASGEHRDEQY. The complete CDR3 sequence is CASGEHRDEQYF.

As for this clone: Gene and germline names: mouse. Read sequence stops 1 residue before the CDR3 end, and the germline J gene provides the missing end. This chain links TRBV2 with TRBJ1-1; 7 positions match TRBD1. V lost 0 bases, J lost 1 base, and 2 bases stayed unmatched. This CDR3 comprises 15 residues. CDR1 is LGHNA, CDR2 YSYQKL, per germline. The CDR3 protein is CASSQDRDRNTEVFF. The CDR3 DNA, read in part, is TGTGCCAGCAGCCAAGATAGGGACAGAAACACAGAAGTCTTC.

With regard to this clone: The gene names given are mouse names. The read gets to within 1 residue of the CDR3 end, and the germline J gene fills in the rest. The rearrangement uses TRBV31 and TRBJ1-1, with 7 positions matching TRBD1. The CDR3 contains 13 residues. In germline, CDR1 is GKSSPN, CDR2 SITVG. Trimming cost V 2 bases and J 3 bases; bases outside gene matches: 3. The DNA read from the CDR3 is TGTGCCTGGAGTGAGGGGGCTGACACAGAAGTCTTC. As protein: CAWSEGADTEVF. The CDR3 in its entirety is CAWSEGADTEVFF.

This clone was seen only once. Gene and germline names: mouse. Read data end 1 residue before the CDR3 end; the end is taken from the germline J gene. This sequence joins TRBV3 and TRBJ1-4, with D unclear. The germline V gene has CDR1 SNHLY and CDR2 FYNGKV (reference sequence). V was clipped by 3 bases and J by 0 bases, with 5 bases between them. This CDR3 has 14 residues. CDR3 protein: CASSFRISNERLFF. The CDR3 DNA, read in part, is TGTGCCAGCAGCTTCAGGATTTCCAACGAAAGATTATTT.

Remarks on this clone: Mouse names are used for the genes. Read coverage stops 1 residue before the CDR3 terminus; the germline J gene supplies the remainder. Distinct nucleotide sequences in the sample also encode this CDR3. The chain joins TRBV3 to TRBJ2-5, with a tentative D call TRBD1 (5 bases). Per the germline V gene, CDR1 is SNHLY and CDR2 is FYNGKV (reference sequence). V was cut by 3 bases and J by 2 bases, with 9 bases left in between. The CDR3 spans 14 residues. The CDR3: CASSLEGSQDTQYF. CDR3 DNA (partial): TGTGCCAGCAGCTTGGAGGGGAGCCAAGACACCCAGTAC.

A word on this clone: The genes are named according to mouse. The read terminates 1 residue ahead of where the CDR3 ends, so the germline J gene completes it. The chain recombines TRBV3 with TRBJ2-1; D unclear. Germline lookup yields CDR1 SNHLY and CDR2 FYNGKV (reference sequence). V was pared by 4 bases and J by 2 bases, with 6 bases between. This CDR3 spans 13 amino acids. Partial CDR3 DNA: TGTGCCAGCAGCTCGGAATACTATGCTGAGCAGTTC. It is translated as CASSSEYYAEQF. The entire CDR3 protein reads CASSSEYYAEQFF.

In regard to this clone: The genes and germline here are from mouse. From the germline J gene comes the end of the CDR3, since the read stops 1 residue before it. V usage is TRBV19 and J usage is TRBJ2-7; weak D call: TRBD2 (6 bases). Germline values: CDR1 FNHDT, CDR2 SITEND (reference sequence). The CDR3 covers 11 residues. The V end lost 8 bases, the J end lost 3 bases, and 9 bases lay between the germline ends. The covered CDR3 bases are TGTGCCAGTGGGACTTTCTATGAACAGTAC. Protein sequence: CASGTFYEQY. The full CDR3 reads CASGTFYEQYF.

About this clone itself: Any gene name here is a mouse gene name. The CDR3 end falls 1 residue outside the read, so it is completed with the germline J gene. J is TRBJ2-5 and V is TRBV19; the match to TRBD2 covers 14 bases. The CDR3 spans 16 residues. The V gene's germline CDR1 is FNHDT and CDR2 SITEND (reference sequence). V trimming: 4 bases; J trimming: 6 bases; junction bases outside the gene matches: 7. The CDR3 DNA, read in part, is TGTGCCAGCAGTTCGGGACTGGGGGGGCGAAGGGACACCCAGTAC. It yields the protein CASSSGLGGRRDTQY. The CDR3 as a whole reads CASSSGLGGRRDTQYF.

Points on this clone: Each gene name is a mouse one. The read ends 1 residue shy of where the CDR3 ends; the end is completed using the germline J gene. The gene calls are TRBV31 and TRBJ1-1; no clear D. CDR3 length: 12 amino acids. In germline, CDR1 is GKSSPN, CDR2 SITVG. V dropped 3 bases and J dropped 2 bases, with 7 bases sitting between them. Incomplete CDR3 DNA: TGTGCCTGGAGCCACACCAACACAGAAGTCTTC. It codes for CAWSHTNTEVF. The entire CDR3 protein is CAWSHTNTEVFF. Drawing the rest from reference TRBV31 and TRBJ1-1, the complete variable domain is AQTIHQWPVAEIKAVGSPLSLGCTIKGKSSPNLYWYWQATGGTLQQLFYSITVGQVESVVQLNLSASRPKDDQFILSTEKLLLSHSGFYLCAWSHTNTEVFFGKGTRLTVV.

As regards this clone: Gene names denote mouse genes. Read sequence stops 1 residue before the CDR3 end, and the germline J gene provides the missing end. The chain carries TRBV17 and TRBJ2-7; the D call may be TRBD1 or TRBD2 (6 bases each). The germline V gene has CDR1 MNHDT and CDR2 YYDKIL. The CDR3 spans 15 residues. Between the trimmed V and J ends, which lost 2 bases and 0 bases, there was a span of 11 bases. The DNA read from the CDR3 is TGTGCTAGCAGTAGACCGGGGGCTAGCTCCTATGAACAGTAC. It encodes CASSRPGASSYEQY. The complete CDR3 reads CASSRPGASSYEQYF. The whole variable domain, remainder taken from reference TRBV17 and TRBJ2-7, is DTTVKQNPRYKLARVGKPVNLICSQTMNHDTMYWYQKKPNQAPKLLLFYYDKILNREADTFEKFQSSRPNNSFCSLYIGSAGLEYSAMYLCASSRPGASSYEQYFGPGTRLTVL.

In the case of this clone: Germline and genes here are mouse. Read data end 1 residue before the CDR3 end; the end is taken from the germline J gene. The V gene is TRBV13-1, the J gene TRBJ2-2; possibly TRBD1 for D (5 bases). The CDR3 has 13 amino acids. The ends were cut back, 1 base at V and 6 bases at J, with 7 bases in the middle. Germline V gene sequence: CDR1 NSHNY, CDR2 SYGAGN. The CDR3: CASSDRGAGQLYF. Incomplete CDR3 DNA: TGTGCCAGCAGTGATAGGGGAGCCGGGCAGCTCTAC.